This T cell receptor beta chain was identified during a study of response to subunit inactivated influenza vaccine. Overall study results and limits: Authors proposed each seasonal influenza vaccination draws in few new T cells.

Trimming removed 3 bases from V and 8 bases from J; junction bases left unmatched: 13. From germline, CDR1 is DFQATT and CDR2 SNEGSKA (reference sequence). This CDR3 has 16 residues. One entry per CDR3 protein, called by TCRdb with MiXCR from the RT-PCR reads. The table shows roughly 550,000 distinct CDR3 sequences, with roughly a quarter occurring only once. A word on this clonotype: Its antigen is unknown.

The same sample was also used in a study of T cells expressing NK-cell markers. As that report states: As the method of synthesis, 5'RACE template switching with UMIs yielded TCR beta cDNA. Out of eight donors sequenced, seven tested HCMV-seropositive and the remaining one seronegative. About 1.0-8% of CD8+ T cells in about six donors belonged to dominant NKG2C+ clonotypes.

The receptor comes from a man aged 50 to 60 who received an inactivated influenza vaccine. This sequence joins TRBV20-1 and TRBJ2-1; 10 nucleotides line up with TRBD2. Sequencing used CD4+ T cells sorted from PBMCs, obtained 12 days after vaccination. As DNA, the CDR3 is TGCAGTGCTAGGCGCATTCCGGGACTAGCGTCCGATGAGCAGTTCTTC. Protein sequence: CSARRIPGLASDEQFF.